Below are 17 T cell receptor beta chains sequenced from a single sample in a study of cytomegalovirus exposure and HLA in healthy donors. Clones were sequenced by immunoSEQ multiplex PCR, and TCRdb holds only the in-frame ones, with some missing. The table includes 220,000 or so clones, 90% to 95% detected once. The specimen sequenced was PBMCs. Receptors originate from a woman aged 18-35 years in good health and CMV-seronegative.

This clone is a singleton in its sample. V usage is TRBV2 and J usage is TRBJ1-1, with D possibly TRBD1 on 6 matching bases. Germline V gene sequence: CDR1 SNHLY, CDR2 FYNNEI. The ends were cut back, 7 bases at V and 6 bases at J, with 15 bases in the middle. This CDR3 has 13 amino acids. CDR3: CASKRDGGAEAFF. The CDR3 DNA reads as TGTGCCAGCAAAAGGGATGGGGGCGCTGAAGCTTTCTTT.

This sequence joins TRBV7-9 and TRBJ2-7; D unresolved. CDR3 length: 11 amino acids. In germline, CDR1 is SEHNR, CDR2 FQNEAQ (reference sequence). V lost 4 bases, J lost 2 bases, and 3 bases lay in between. CDR3 sequence (DNA): TGTGCCAGCAGCTCCGCCTACGAGCAGTACTTC. This translates into CASSSAYEQYF.

The rearrangement joins TRBV4-1 to TRBJ2-7; the D gene is possibly TRBD2 (5 bases). CDR1 and CDR2 from the germline V gene are MGHRA and YSYEKL. The V end lost 1 base, the J end lost 4 bases, and 11 bases lay between the germline ends. The CDR3 totals 14 residues. CDR3 coding DNA: TGCGCCAGCAGCCAAGTCAGGACTGTATACGAGCAGTACTTC. Translated: CASSQVRTVYEQYF.

The genes are TRBV2 and TRBJ1-1; no reliable D call. The CDR3 runs to 10 residues. Between the trimmed V and J ends, which lost 0 bases and 11 bases, there was a span of 4 bases. Germline V gene lookup returns CDR1 SNHLY and CDR2 FYNNEI. The CDR3 DNA reads TGTGCCAGCAGTGAAGCCAGGGCTTTCTTT. Amino acids: CASSEARAFF. Looking up the rest from reference TRBV2 and TRBJ1-1 gives the full variable domain: EPEVTQTPSHQVTQMGQEVILRCVPISNHLYFYWYRQILGQKVEFLVSFYNNEISEKSEIFDDQFSVERPDGSNFTLKIRSTKLEDSAMYFCASSEARAFFGQGTRLTVV.

This chain links TRBV19 with TRBJ1-2; possible D gene TRBD1, 5 bases. This CDR3 has 17 residues. V was trimmed by 4 bases and J by 3 bases, leaving 21 bases between them. CDR1 is LNHDA and CDR2 is SQIVND in the germline V gene (reference sequence). The chain's CDR3 is CASSSRDFYYADYGYTF. For the CDR3, the DNA is TGTGCCAGTAGTAGCCGGGACTTCTATTATGCGGACTATGGCTACACCTTC.

This clone was observed once. V usage is TRBV11-2 and J usage is TRBJ2-1; tentatively, D is TRBD1 (7 bases). The CDR3 is made up of 16 amino acids. Germline V gene lookup returns CDR1 SGHAT and CDR2 FQNNGV. V was pared by 1 base and J by 0 bases, with 10 bases between. In DNA, the CDR3 is TGTGCCAGCAGCTTAGCGGAGGGGGCCTCCTACAATGAGCAGTTCTTC. As protein: CASSLAEGASYNEQFF.

The rearrangement joins TRBV6-5 to TRBJ2-2; D possibly corresponds to TRBD2 (6 bases). CDR3 length equals 13 residues. V was pared by 2 bases and J by 10 bases, with 11 bases between. In germline, CDR1 is MNHEY, CDR2 SVGAGI. The CDR3 region has the DNA TGTGCCAGCAGTTACCCCGCTAGCGAGGAGCTGTTTTTT. Its translation is CASSYPASEELFF.

V and J are TRBV7-9 and TRBJ2-1; TRBD2 matches at 8 bases. The germline V gene has CDR1 SEHNR and CDR2 FQNEAQ (reference sequence). Trimming at V came to 6 bases and at J to 6 bases, leaving 13 bases not matched to a gene. This CDR3 region has 16 residues. CDR3: CASSSSSGRVFNEQFF. The CDR3 coding sequence is TGTGCCAGCAGTTCATCCAGCGGGAGAGTATTCAATGAGCAGTTCTTC.

The chain carries TRBV10-2 and TRBJ1-3; D unclear. Germline CDR1 is WSHSY and CDR2 is SAAADI. The CDR3 has 12 amino acids. Trimming left V 8 bases short and J 11 bases short, with 16 bases between. The CDR3 region has the DNA TGCGCCAGCTCCCCTAATCTGGAGGCCATATATTTT. It yields the protein CASSPNLEAIYF.

CDR3 amino acids: CASSPQGAGGYTF. CDR3 DNA: TGTGCCAGCAGCCCACAGGGGGCTGGAGGCTACACCTTC. The J gene is TRBJ1-2, the V gene TRBV5-5; 9 bases line up with TRBD1. This CDR3 is built from 13 residues. V gave up 4 bases and J gave up 8 bases; unmatched junction bases: 6. The germline CDR1 and CDR2 sequences are SGHKS and YYEKEE (reference sequence).

The rearrangement joins TRBV5-1 to TRBJ2-1, with unresolved D. From germline, CDR1 is SGHRS and CDR2 YFSETQ. This CDR3 has 13 residues. V lost 5 bases and J 2 bases, leaving 8 bases between the germline ends. The CDR3 loop is CASRLDAYNEQFF. The CDR3 nucleotides are TGCGCCAGCAGGCTAGACGCCTACAATGAGCAGTTCTTC. Together with reference TRBV5-1 and TRBJ2-1, the CDR3 gives the full variable domain: KAGVTQTPRYLIKTRGQQVTLSCSPISGHRSVSWYQQTPGQGLQFLFEYFSETQRNKGNFPGRFSGRQFSNSRSEMNVSTLELGDSALYLCASRLDAYNEQFFGPGTRLTVL.

The rearrangement joins TRBV29-1 to TRBJ1-2; a possible D gene is TRBD1 (5 bases). V was shortened by 2 bases and J by 3 bases, with 13 bases between the two germline ends. The germline V gene has CDR1 SQVTM and CDR2 ANQGSEA. The CDR3 spans 14 residues. This CDR3 reads CSVERGNSDYGYTF. DNA for the CDR3: TGCAGCGTTGAACGGGGGAATTCGGACTATGGCTACACCTTC.

This clone occurred once. The gene calls are TRBV11-2 and TRBJ2-2; 8 nucleotides match TRBD1. Germline-derived CDR1 and CDR2 are SGHAT and FQNNGV. With V trimmed by 3 bases and J by 5 bases, 5 bases remained unmatched. The CDR3 is 15 amino acids. CDR3 bases: TGTGCCAGCAGCTTGACAGGGGTTTTAACCGGGGAGCTGTTTTTT. It specifies CASSLTGVLTGELFF. The full variable domain, completed using reference TRBV11-2 and TRBJ2-2, is EAGVAQSPRYKIIEKRQSVAFWCNPISGHATLYWYQQILGQGPKLLIQFQNNGVVDDSQLPKDRFSAERLKGVDSTLKIQPAKLEDSAVYLCASSLTGVLTGELFFGEGSRLTVL.

J is TRBJ2-1 and V is TRBV10-3; no firm D call. V dropped 6 bases and J dropped 4 bases, with 7 bases sitting between them. Per the germline V gene, CDR1 is ENHRY and CDR2 is SYGVKD. This CDR3 contains 12 residues. CDR3 sequence reads: CAISPPYNEQFF. The CDR3 DNA follows: TGTGCCATCAGCCCTCCTTACAATGAGCAGTTCTTC.

The chain uses TRBV30 and TRBJ2-7; 7 nucleotides align to TRBD1. The trim removed 2 bases at V and 3 bases at J, leaving 7 bases unmatched. Germline V gene data show CDR1 as GTSNPN and CDR2 as SVGIG (reference sequence). The length of the CDR3 is 14 residues. CDR3 in DNA: TGTGCCTGGAGTTCGACGACAGGGCTCTACGAGCAGTACTTC. Translation gives CAWSSTTGLYEQYF.

This clone was seen just once. This chain connects TRBV5-4 to TRBJ2-7; a weak D match, TRBD2 (6 bases). The V gene lost 0 bases and the J gene lost 0 bases, with 13 bases spanning the gap. Germline assignment: CDR1 SGHNT and CDR2 YYREEE (reference sequence). The CDR3 length is 16 residues. CDR3 sequence reads: CASSLEGTVSSYEQYF. The CDR3 DNA reads TGTGCCAGCAGCTTGGAAGGGACTGTAAGCTCCTACGAGCAGTACTTC. The complete variable domain, with remaining parts taken from reference TRBV5-4 and TRBJ2-7, reads ETGVTQSPTHLIKTRGQQVTLRCSSQSGHNTVSWYQQALGQGPQFIFQYYREEENGRGNFPPRFSGLQFPNYSSELNVNALELDDSALYLCASSLEGTVSSYEQYFGPGTRLTVT.

This rearrangement joins TRBV27 to TRBJ1-5; D unresolved. V lost 0 bases and J 12 bases, leaving 18 bases between the germline ends. The CDR3 loop spans 15 amino acids. Germline V lookup: CDR1 MNHEY, CDR2 SMNVEV (reference sequence). The DNA for the CDR3 is TGTGCCAGCAGTTTATCCCCGGAAGCGACCGGGGTCCAGCATTTT. Amino acid sequence: CASSLSPEATGVQHF.